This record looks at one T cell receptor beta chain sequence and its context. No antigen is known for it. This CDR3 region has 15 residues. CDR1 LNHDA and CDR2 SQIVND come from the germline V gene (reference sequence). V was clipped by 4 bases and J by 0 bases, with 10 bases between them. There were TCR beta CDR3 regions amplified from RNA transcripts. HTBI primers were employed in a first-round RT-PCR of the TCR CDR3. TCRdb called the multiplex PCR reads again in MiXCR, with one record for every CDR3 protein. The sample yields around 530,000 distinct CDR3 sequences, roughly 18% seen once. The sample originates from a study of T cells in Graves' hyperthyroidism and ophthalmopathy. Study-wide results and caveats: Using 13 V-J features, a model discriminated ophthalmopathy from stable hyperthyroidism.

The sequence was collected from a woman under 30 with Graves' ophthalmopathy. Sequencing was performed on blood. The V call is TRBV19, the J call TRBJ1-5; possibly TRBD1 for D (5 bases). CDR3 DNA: TGTGCCAGTAGTACCCAAAGGGGTAGCAATCAGCCCCAGCATTTT. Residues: CASSTQRGSNQPQHF.